These 26 T cell receptor beta chains were sequenced from one sample in a study of T-cell reconstitution after alpha-beta-depleted transplantation in children. A TCRbeta library incorporating unique molecular identifiers was prepared. MiXCR was run by TCRdb on the PCR reads, yielding one entry per CDR3 protein. Here the sample spans fewer than 500,000 distinct CDR3 sequences, 43% being singletons. The material sequenced was PBMCs, taken before TCRalphabeta/CD19-depleted stem cell transplant. These receptors came from a girl aged 2-10 years with aplastic anemia, due to receive a stem cell transplant.

This clonotype was counted at least ten times. The rearrangement joins TRBV20-1 to TRBJ1-1, with TRBD1 identical over 8 bases. The junction had 0 bases not matched to a gene; V was cut back by 0 bases and J by 3 bases. From germline, CDR1 is DFQATT and CDR2 SNEGSKA (reference sequence). CDR3 length: 13 amino acids. The CDR3 here is CSAREQGDTEAFF. The DNA of the CDR3 is TGCAGTGCTAGAGAACAGGGGGACACTGAAGCTTTCTTT.

Only one count was recorded for this clonotype. The J gene is TRBJ1-1, the V gene TRBV5-1; 9 positions match TRBD1. V lost 0 bases to trimming and J lost 7 bases; unmatched junction nucleotides: 4. CDR3 length equals 14 residues. Germline V gene lookup returns CDR1 SGHRS and CDR2 YFSETQ. The CDR3 region has the DNA TGCGCCAGCAGCTTGGCACAGGGGGCCGGTGAAGCTTTCTTT. Protein sequence: CASSLAQGAGEAFF.

The chain combines TRBV12-3 or TRBV12-4 with TRBJ1-1, with 8 bases matching TRBD1. This CDR3 is 16 amino acids long. V shed 4 bases and J 0 bases; nucleotides not matched to a gene: 7. The CDR3 DNA is TGTGCCAGCAGTTGGACAGGGAATGGGGTGAACACTGAAGCTTTCTTT. This gives the protein CASSWTGNGVNTEAFF.

The chain is built from TRBV29-1 and TRBJ2-2, with TRBD2 as a possible D gene (6 bases). Trimming took off 7 bases at V and 6 bases at J, with 15 bases between the two ends. The CDR3 spans 13 residues. Looked up from germline, CDR1 is SQVTM and CDR2 is ANQGSEA. The CDR3 protein is CSGRLDEAGELFF. As DNA, the CDR3 is TGCAGCGGTCGACTAGACGAGGCCGGGGAGCTGTTTTTT.

The table lists this clonotype with many counts. The genes are TRBV20-1 and TRBJ2-3, with TRBD2 as a possible D gene (6 bases). Germline V gene lookup returns CDR1 DFQATT and CDR2 SNEGSKA (reference sequence). The CDR3 has 17 amino acids. V dropped 5 bases and J dropped 2 bases, with 23 bases sitting between them. CDR3 sequence (DNA): TGCAGTGCTCCCGAGAGCCGGGAGAGGGGTATCACAGATACGCAGTATTTT. Translation: CSAPESRERGITDTQYF.

The V gene is TRBV7-9, the J gene TRBJ2-2, with D unresolved. Germline V gives CDR1 SEHNR, CDR2 FQNEAQ (reference sequence). The germline V and J ends were trimmed by 5 bases and 0 bases, with 19 bases remaining between them. The CDR3 length is 18 residues. The CDR3 sequence: CASSQTFSRHSNTGELFF. The DNA for the CDR3 is TGTGCCAGCAGCCAGACCTTCTCGAGACATTCGAACACCGGGGAGCTGTTTTTT.

This clonotype has more than one count but fewer than ten. The rearrangement links TRBV7-2 to TRBJ2-7, with D unclear. With 7 bases removed from V and 6 bases from J, the gap between germline ends came to 10 bases. This CDR3 comprises 11 residues. Germline V gives CDR1 SGHTA, CDR2 FQGNSA. The CDR3 nucleotides read TGTGCCAGCATCCGCGGTACCGAGCAGTACTTC. It translates to CASIRGTEQYF.

A note on this clonotype: The junction and the germline gene differ at one end; a read error may be behind it. The chain links TRBV28 to TRBJ2-1, with TRBD2 as a possible D gene (6 bases). This CDR3 has 16 residues. Germline V gives CDR1 MDHEN, CDR2 SYDVKM. Here the CDR3 reads CASSPRAGSSYSEQFF. CDR3 nucleotide sequence: TGTGCCAGCAGCCCCAGGGCGGGGAGCTCCTACAGTGAGCAGTTCTTC.

In regard to this clonotype: A junction end diverges from the germline sequence, so it may reflect a read error. The V and J genes are TRBV7-2 and TRBJ2-5, with TRBD1 matching over 10 bases. This CDR3 is built from 12 residues. Germline V gives CDR1 SGHTA, CDR2 FQGNSA. The CDR3 protein is CRWDRGRETQYF. The CDR3 region has the DNA TGCCGATGGGACAGGGGAAGAGAGACCCAGTACTTC.

Here the CDR3 reads CASSYRGTSLREQYF. CDR3 DNA: TGTGCCAGCAGCTATCGGGGGACTAGCCTCCGGGAGCAGTACTTC. This rearrangement joins TRBV6-5 to TRBJ2-7; 9 positions agree with TRBD2. With 6 bases clipped from V and 7 bases from J, the junction kept 13 bases outside the gene matches. The germline gives CDR1 MNHEY, CDR2 SVGAGI. The length of the CDR3 is 15 residues.

In this sample, this clonotype turned up many times. The chain is built from TRBV20-1 and TRBJ2-3, with 7 bases fitting TRBD2. Germline V CDR1 and CDR2: DFQATT, SNEGSKA (reference sequence). The CDR3 is made up of 17 amino acids. V dropped 0 bases and J dropped 7; count of bases not matched to a gene: 16. The CDR3 is CSAREEIRLAEHNTQYF. The CDR3 bases are TGCAGTGCTAGAGAAGAGATCCGGCTAGCGGAGCACAATACGCAGTATTTT.

The V call is TRBV24-1, the J call TRBJ2-3, with 10 bases matching TRBD2. J was trimmed by 6 bases and V by 4 bases; bases with no gene match: 9. The CDR3 spans 16 residues. Germline values: CDR1 KGHDR, CDR2 SFDVKD. As DNA, the CDR3 is TGTGCCACCAGTGAGCCGGGACTAGCGCGACAGGATACGCAGTATTTT. Translated: CATSEPGLARQDTQYF.

The chain couples TRBV6-4 to TRBJ2-6; D gene uncertain. The V end lost 2 bases, the J end lost 0 bases, and 8 bases lay between the germline ends. Germline CDR1 MRHNA, CDR2 SNTAGT. This CDR3 has 16 residues. CDR3 in DNA: TGTGCCAGCAGTGACGGCGTCGGCTCTGGGGCCAACGTCCTGACTTTC. Protein sequence: CASSDGVGSGANVLTF.

The chain is built from TRBV7-3 and TRBJ2-2; 10 bases match TRBD2. This CDR3 contains 15 residues. V dropped 5 bases and J dropped 4; count of bases not matched to a gene: 4. Germline CDR1 SGHTA, CDR2 FQGTGA. Here the CDR3 DNA reads TGTGCCAGCAGCCCGGGACTAGCGAGCACCGGGGAGCTGTTTTTT. Its protein product is CASSPGLASTGELFF.

The V gene is TRBV30, the J gene TRBJ1-5, with D possibly matching TRBD1 (6 bases). Germline CDR1 GTSNPN, CDR2 SVGIG (reference sequence). The CDR3 covers 13 residues. Trimming took off 2 bases at V and 7 bases at J, with 12 bases between the two ends. This CDR3 reads CAWSSDSAQPQHF. For the CDR3, the DNA is TGTGCCTGGAGTTCGGACAGCGCCCAGCCCCAGCATTTT.

This clonotype was counted between two and nine times. This rearrangement joins TRBV11-2 to TRBJ2-3; 8 bases are shared with TRBD2. Germline V gives CDR1 SGHAT, CDR2 FQNNGV. V was pared by 1 base and J by 3 bases, with 3 bases of the junction left unmatched. CDR3 length: 15 amino acids. CDR3 region: CASSLGGGRTDTQYF. CDR3 DNA sequence: TGTGCCAGCAGCTTAGGTGGCGGGAGGACAGATACGCAGTATTTT.

This clonotype was seen repeatedly, ten times or more. The V call is TRBV5-6, the J call TRBJ2-1; D unresolved. The CDR3 is 14 amino acids. Germline V lookup: CDR1 SGHDT, CDR2 YYEEEE. V was clipped by 3 bases and J by 6 bases, with 13 bases between them. The CDR3 loop reads CASSSAATPNEQFF. The DNA of the CDR3 is TGTGCCAGCAGCTCGGCCGCAACACCCAATGAGCAGTTCTTC.

The chain has TRBV5-1 and TRBJ2-5; possibly TRBD2 for D (7 bases). This CDR3 region has 15 residues. Per germline, CDR1 SGHRS and CDR2 YFSETQ. Trimming pared 0 bases from V and 6 bases from J, leaving 15 bases between. The DNA for the CDR3 is TGCGCCAGCAGCTTGGTAGGGGGGGAGTTAAAGACCCAGTACTTC. This encodes CASSLVGGELKTQYF.

This clonotype has at least ten counts. The V and J genes are TRBV7-9 and TRBJ2-2; D not resolved. The CDR3 covers 16 residues. Germline V lookup: CDR1 SEHNR, CDR2 FQNEAQ (reference sequence). V was trimmed by 2 bases and J by 0 bases, leaving 10 bases between them. The CDR3 DNA sequence: TGTGCCAGCAGCTTATTGAAGGGAACGAACACCGGGGAGCTGTTTTTT. Translation: CASSLLKGTNTGELFF. The whole variable domain, filled in from reference TRBV7-9 and TRBJ2-2, reads DTGVSQNPRHKITKRGQNVTFRCDPISEHNRLYWYRQTLGQGPEFLTYFQNEAQLEKSRLLSDRFSAERPKGSFSTLEIQRTEQGDSAMYLCASSLLKGTNTGELFFGEGSRLTVL.

The rearrangement joins TRBV7-9 to TRBJ1-5; no reliable D call. Trimming removed 5 bases from V and 4 bases from J, with 12 bases in between. CDR3 size: 14 residues. The germline V gene has CDR1 SEHNR and CDR2 FQNEAQ (reference sequence). The CDR3 here is CASSPGRGNQPQHF. The CDR3 DNA reads TGTGCCAGCAGCCCGGGTCGGGGAAATCAGCCCCAGCATTTT.

The chain links TRBV4-1 to TRBJ2-3, with 8 bases lining up with TRBD2. The CDR3 extends over 17 amino acids. CDR1 is MGHRA and CDR2 is YSYEKL in the germline V gene. The V gene end was trimmed by 0 bases and the J gene end by 2 bases; junction bases not matched to a gene: 7. In nucleotides, the CDR3 is TGCGCCAGCAGCCAAGATATCGAGCGGGGGAACACAGATACGCAGTATTTT. Translated: CASSQDIERGNTDTQYF.

This chain links TRBV9 with TRBJ2-4, with D possibly TRBD2 on 6 matching bases. The V end lost 0 bases, the J end lost 9 bases, and 16 bases lay between the germline ends. Germline CDR1 and CDR2: SGDLS and YYNGEE. The CDR3 sequence is 15 residues long. CDR3 region: CASSVEPGEVGIQYF. CDR3 DNA: TGTGCCAGCAGCGTAGAACCGGGGGAAGTCGGCATTCAGTACTTC.

This clonotype appeared once. The genes are TRBV28 and TRBJ2-5; the match to TRBD2 covers 10 bases. CDR1 is MDHEN, CDR2 SYDVKM, per germline. V was clipped by 1 base and J by 0 bases; unmatched bases: 8. The CDR3 has 18 amino acids. The DNA for the CDR3 is TGTGCCAGCAGTTTATCCCTGGGGAGCGGGAGGGACCAAGAGACCCAGTACTTC. Its translation is CASSLSLGSGRDQETQYF.

The chain couples TRBV29-1 to TRBJ2-7; 8 bases match TRBD2. J lost 2 bases, V lost 6 bases, and 9 bases had no gene match. Germline CDR1 reads SQVTM; CDR2 reads ANQGSEA. The CDR3 has 14 residues. In DNA, the CDR3 is TGCAGCGTCCCCTTTCCGGGGGGGGCCTACGAGCAGTACTTC. Protein sequence: CSVPFPGGAYEQYF.

This chain uses TRBV5-1 with TRBJ2-7; tentative D call: TRBD1 (6 bases). This CDR3 region has 15 residues. Between the trimmed V and J ends, which lost 2 bases and 3 bases, there was a span of 15 bases. The germline V gene encodes CDR1 SGHRS and CDR2 YFSETQ. In DNA, the CDR3 is TGCGCCAGCAGCTTAGGATCACAGGGATTCTACGAGCAGTACTTC. This translates into CASSLGSQGFYEQYF.

This clonotype has only one observation. This sequence may be a read error, since a much larger clone differs from it by one base. The CDR3 does not close with the conserved phenylalanine or tryptophan, likely indicating a read error. The chain employs TRBV10-3 and TRBJ1-1; D not certain. Trimming took off 5 bases at V and 4 bases at J, with 17 bases between the two ends. CDR1 and CDR2 from the germline V gene are ENHRY and SYGVKD. The CDR3 runs to 15 residues. CDR3 sequence (DNA): TGTGCCATCAGTTCCGGACCGGGAATTGGCACTGAAGCTTTCCTT. It is translated as CAISSGPGIGTEAFL.